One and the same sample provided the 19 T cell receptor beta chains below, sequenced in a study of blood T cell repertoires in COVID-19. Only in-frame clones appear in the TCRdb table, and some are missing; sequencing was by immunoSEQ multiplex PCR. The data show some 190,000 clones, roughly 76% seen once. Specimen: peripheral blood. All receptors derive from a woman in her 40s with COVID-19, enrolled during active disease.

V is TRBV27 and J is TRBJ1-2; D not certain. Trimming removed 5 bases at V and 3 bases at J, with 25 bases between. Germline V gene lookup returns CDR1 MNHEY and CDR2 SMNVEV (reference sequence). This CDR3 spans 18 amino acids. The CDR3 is CASSPGPFPVGVDYGYTF. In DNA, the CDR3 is TGTGCCAGCAGTCCGGGTCCCTTCCCCGTTGGAGTTGACTATGGCTACACCTTC.

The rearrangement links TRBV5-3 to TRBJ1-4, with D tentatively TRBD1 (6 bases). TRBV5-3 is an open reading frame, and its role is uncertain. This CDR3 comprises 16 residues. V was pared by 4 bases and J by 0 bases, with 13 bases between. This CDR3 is CARSPGQSATNEKLFF. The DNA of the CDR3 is TGTGCCAGAAGCCCCGGACAGTCTGCAACTAATGAAAAACTGTTTTTT.

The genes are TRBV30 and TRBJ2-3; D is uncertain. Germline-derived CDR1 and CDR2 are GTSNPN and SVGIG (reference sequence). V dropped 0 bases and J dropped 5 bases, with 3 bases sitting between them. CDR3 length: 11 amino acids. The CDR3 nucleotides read TGTGCCTGGAGTGTTAAAGATACGCAGTATTTT. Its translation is CAWSVKDTQYF.

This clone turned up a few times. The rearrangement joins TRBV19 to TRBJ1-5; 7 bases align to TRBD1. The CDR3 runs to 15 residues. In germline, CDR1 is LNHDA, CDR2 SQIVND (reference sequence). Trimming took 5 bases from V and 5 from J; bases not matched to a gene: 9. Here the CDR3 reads CASSLEGQDHQPQHF. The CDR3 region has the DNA TGTGCCAGTAGTCTCGAAGGACAGGACCATCAGCCCCAGCATTTT.

The chain's CDR3 is CASSDGLAGVSYNEQFF. The CDR3 coding sequence is TGCGCCAGCAGTGATGGCCTAGCGGGAGTATCCTACAATGAGCAGTTCTTC. This sequence joins TRBV10-1 and TRBJ2-1, with 10 bases that match TRBD2. This CDR3 has 17 amino acids. Germline CDR1 and CDR2: WNHNN and SYGVQD (reference sequence). V shed 3 bases, J shed 1 base, and the junction held 6 bases outside the gene matches.

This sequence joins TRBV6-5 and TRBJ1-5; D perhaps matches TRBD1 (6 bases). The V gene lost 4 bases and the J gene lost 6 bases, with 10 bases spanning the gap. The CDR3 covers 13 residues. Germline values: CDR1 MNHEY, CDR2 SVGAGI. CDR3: CASSSQGPQPQHF. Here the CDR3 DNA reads TGTGCCAGCAGTTCACAGGGTCCTCAGCCCCAGCATTTT.

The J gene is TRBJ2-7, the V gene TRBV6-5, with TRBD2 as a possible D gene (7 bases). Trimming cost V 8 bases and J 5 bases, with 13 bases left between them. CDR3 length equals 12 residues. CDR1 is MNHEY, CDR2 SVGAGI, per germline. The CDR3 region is CASVGGGHEQYF. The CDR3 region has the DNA TGTGCCAGCGTGGGGGGGGGCCACGAGCAGTACTTC.

The CDR3 bases are TGCGCCAGCAGCCCCCGGGAAATATCTCAAGAGACCCAGTACTTC. Translating gives CASSPREISQETQYF. The J gene is TRBJ2-5, the V gene TRBV5-1, with a tentative D call TRBD2 (5 bases). The CDR3 consists of 15 residues. Trimming took off 4 bases at V and 2 bases at J, with 15 bases between the two ends. The germline CDR1 and CDR2 sequences are SGHRS and YFSETQ. Full variable domain (rest looked up from reference TRBV5-1 and TRBJ2-5): KAGVTQTPRYLIKTRGQQVTLSCSPISGHRSVSWYQQTPGQGLQFLFEYFSETQRNKGNFPGRFSGRQFSNSRSEMNVSTLELGDSALYLCASSPREISQETQYFGPGTRLLVL.

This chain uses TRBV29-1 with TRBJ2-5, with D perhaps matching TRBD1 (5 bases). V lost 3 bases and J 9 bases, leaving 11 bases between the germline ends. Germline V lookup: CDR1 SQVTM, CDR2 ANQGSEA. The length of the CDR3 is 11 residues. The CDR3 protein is CSVEKGQAQYF. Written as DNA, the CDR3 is TGCAGCGTTGAGAAGGGGCAGGCCCAGTACTTC.

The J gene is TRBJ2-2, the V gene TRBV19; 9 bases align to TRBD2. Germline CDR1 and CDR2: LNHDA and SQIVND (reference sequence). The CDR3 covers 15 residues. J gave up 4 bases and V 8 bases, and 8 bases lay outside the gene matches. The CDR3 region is CASGGRGRGTGELFF. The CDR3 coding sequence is TGTGCCAGTGGCGGTCGCGGGAGGGGCACCGGGGAGCTGTTTTTT.

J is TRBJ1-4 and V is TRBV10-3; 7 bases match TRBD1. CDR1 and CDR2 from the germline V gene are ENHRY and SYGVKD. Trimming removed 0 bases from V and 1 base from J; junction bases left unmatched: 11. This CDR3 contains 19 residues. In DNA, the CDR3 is TGTGCCATCAGTGAGTCGAACGTTTTAAGGGGGCGAACTAATGAAAAACTGTTTTTT. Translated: CAISESNVLRGRTNEKLFF.

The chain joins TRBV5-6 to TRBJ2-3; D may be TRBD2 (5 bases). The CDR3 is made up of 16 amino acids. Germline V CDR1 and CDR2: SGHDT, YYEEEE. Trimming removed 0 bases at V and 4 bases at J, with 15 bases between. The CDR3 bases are TGTGCCAGCAGCTTGGATCTGCTAGCTCGGGCAGATACGCAGTATTTT. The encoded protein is CASSLDLLARADTQYF. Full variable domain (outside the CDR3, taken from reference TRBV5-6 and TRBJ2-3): DAGVTQSPTHLIKTRGQQVTLRCSPKSGHDTVSWYQQALGQGPQFIFQYYEEEERQRGNFPDRFSGHQFPNYSSELNVNALLLGDSALYLCASSLDLLARADTQYFGPGTRLTVL.

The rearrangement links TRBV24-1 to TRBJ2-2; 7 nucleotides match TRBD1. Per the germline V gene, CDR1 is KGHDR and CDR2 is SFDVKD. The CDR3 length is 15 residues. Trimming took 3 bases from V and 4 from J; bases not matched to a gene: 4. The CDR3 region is CATSDRGRRTGELFF. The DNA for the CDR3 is TGTGCCACCAGTGATAGGGGGCGCCGCACCGGGGAGCTGTTTTTT.

The CDR3 here is CASSPLGGVWGDTQYF. The DNA of the CDR3 is TGTGCCAGCAGCCCCCTGGGCGGGGTCTGGGGAGATACGCAGTATTTT. The gene calls are TRBV7-6 and TRBJ2-3; TRBD2 is a possible D gene (6 bases). Trimming shortened V by 5 bases and J by 5 bases, and 20 bases separated the two germline ends. The germline CDR1 and CDR2 sequences are SGHVS and FNYEAQ. This CDR3 has 16 amino acids.

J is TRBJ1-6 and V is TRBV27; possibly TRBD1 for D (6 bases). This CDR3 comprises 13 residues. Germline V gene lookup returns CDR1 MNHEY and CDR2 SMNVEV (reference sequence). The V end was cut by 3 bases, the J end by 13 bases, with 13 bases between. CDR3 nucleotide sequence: TGTGCCAGCAGTTTCTCCAGGGGCTGGCCCCTCCACTTT. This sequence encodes CASSFSRGWPLHF.

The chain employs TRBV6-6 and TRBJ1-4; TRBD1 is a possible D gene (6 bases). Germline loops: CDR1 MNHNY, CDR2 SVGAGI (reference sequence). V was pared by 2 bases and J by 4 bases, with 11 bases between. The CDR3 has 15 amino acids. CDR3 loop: CASSYGQFRNEKLFF. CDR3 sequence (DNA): TGTGCCAGCAGTTACGGACAGTTTCGTAATGAAAAACTGTTTTTT.

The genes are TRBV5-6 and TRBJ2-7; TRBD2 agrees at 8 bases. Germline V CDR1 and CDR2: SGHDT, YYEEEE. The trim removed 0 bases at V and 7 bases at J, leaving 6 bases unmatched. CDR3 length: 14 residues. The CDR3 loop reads CASSLASGSGEQYF. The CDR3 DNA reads TGTGCCAGCAGCTTGGCAAGCGGGAGTGGTGAGCAGTACTTC.

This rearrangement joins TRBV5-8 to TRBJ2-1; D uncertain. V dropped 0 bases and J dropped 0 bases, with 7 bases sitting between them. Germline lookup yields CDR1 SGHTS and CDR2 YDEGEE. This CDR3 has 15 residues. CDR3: CASSLDWSSYNEQFF. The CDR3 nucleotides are TGTGCCAGCAGCTTGGATTGGAGCTCCTACAATGAGCAGTTCTTC.

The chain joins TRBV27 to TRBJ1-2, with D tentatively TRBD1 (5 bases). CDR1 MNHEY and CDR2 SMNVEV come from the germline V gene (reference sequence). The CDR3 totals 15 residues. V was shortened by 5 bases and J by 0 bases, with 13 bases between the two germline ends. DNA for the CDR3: TGTGCCAGCAGTAGCCTATCCAGGGCTAACTATGGCTACACCTTC. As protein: CASSSLSRANYGYTF.